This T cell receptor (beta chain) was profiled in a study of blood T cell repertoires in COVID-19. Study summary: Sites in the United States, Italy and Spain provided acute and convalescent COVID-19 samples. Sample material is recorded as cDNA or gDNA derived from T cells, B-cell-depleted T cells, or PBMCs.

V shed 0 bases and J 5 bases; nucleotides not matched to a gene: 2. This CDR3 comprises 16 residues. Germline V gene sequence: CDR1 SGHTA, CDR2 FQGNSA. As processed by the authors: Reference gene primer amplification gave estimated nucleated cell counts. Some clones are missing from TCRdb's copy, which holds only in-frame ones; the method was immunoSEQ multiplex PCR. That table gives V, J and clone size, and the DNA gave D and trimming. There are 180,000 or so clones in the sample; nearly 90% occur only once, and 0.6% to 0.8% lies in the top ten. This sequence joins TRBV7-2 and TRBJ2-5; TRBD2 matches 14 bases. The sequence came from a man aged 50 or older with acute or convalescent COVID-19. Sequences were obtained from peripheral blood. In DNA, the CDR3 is TGTGCCAGCAGCTTAGCGGGACTAGCGGGAGTCGAGACCCAGTACTTC. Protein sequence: CASSLAGLAGVETQYF.